The rows below give T cell receptor beta chains drawn from one sample of a study of cytomegalovirus exposure and HLA in healthy donors. Profiled with immunoSEQ multiplex PCR; TCRdb holds only in-frame clones, not every one. The listing contains approximately 150,000 clones. Source material: PBMCs. Receptors originate from a young woman in good health and CMV-seronegative. The CDR3 runs from the conserved cysteine through the conserved F or W. The order of the fields is D gene, J gene, CDR3 length, V gene, CDR3 DNA, CDR3 protein. The D gene is left open where the match is weak.

>TRBD1|TRBJ2-3|14|TRBV6-6
TGTGCCAGCAGCTCCGACAGGGGGAGAGATACGCAGTATTTT
CASSSDRGRDTQYF
>-|TRBJ1-3|17|TRBV7-6
TGTGCCAGCAGCTCCACAGGACATCCCTTCTCTGGAAACACCATATATTTT
CASSSTGHPFSGNTIYF
>-|TRBJ1-1|13|TRBV27
TGTGCCAGCAGTTTTTCCAGGGATAGTCGGGCTTTCTTT
CASSFSRDSRAFF
>-|TRBJ2-7|15|TRBV5-5
TGTGCCAGCAGCTTGGCCACGGAGTTGACCTACGAGCAGTACTTC
CASSLATELTYEQYF
>TRBD1|TRBJ1-2|14|TRBV5-8
TGTGCCAGCAGCCGGGGACAGGGAGACTATGGCTACACCTTC
CASSRGQGDYGYTF
>-|TRBJ1-1|15|TRBV27
TGTGCCAGCAGTTTGAGGGGCGGGAGTCGCGGTGAAGCTTTCTTT
CASSLRGGSRGEAFF
>TRBD2|TRBJ2-1|16|TRBV6-4
TGTGCCAGCAGTGACGGCAGCGGGGGAGGGGTGAATGAGCAGTTCTTC
CASSDGSGGGVNEQFF
>-|TRBJ2-7|12|TRBV12-5
TGTGCTAGTGGTTTGCGCCCGCGCGAGCAGTACTTC
CASGLRPREQYF
>-|TRBJ2-7|14|TRBV18
TGTGCCAGCTCACCCAGGCAGGGGCAATACGAGCAGTACTTC
CASSPRQGQYEQYF
>TRBD2|TRBJ2-7|14|TRBV9
TGTGCCAGCAGCGTTTCTAGCGGGGCCTACGAGCAGTACTTC
CASSVSSGAYEQYF
>TRBD2|TRBJ2-2|17|TRBV4-2
TGTGCCAGCAGCCTTTATCTAGCGGGAGGGCCTTCCGGGGAGCTGTTTTTT
CASSLYLAGGPSGELFF
>TRBD2|TRBJ2-3|16|TRBV5-1
TGCGCCAGCAGCTTGTGGGGTAGCGGGAGAGCTGATACGCAGTATTTT
CASSLWGSGRADTQYF
>-|TRBJ1-2|14|TRBV27
TGTGCCAGCAGTTTATCGGACAGAAGCTATGGCTACACCTTC
CASSLSDRSYGYTF
>-|TRBJ1-1|13|TRBV6-1
TGTGCCAGCAAATCACAGCAGGGCACTGAAGCTTTCTTT
CASKSQQGTEAFF
>-|TRBJ1-2|14|TRBV5-1
TGCGCCAGCAGGAGTTTCCAAGCTAACTATGGCTACACCTTC
CASRSFQANYGYTF
>-|TRBJ2-3|15|TRBV6-5
TGTGCCAGCAGAATGGACACGTCTAGCACAGATACGCAGTATTTT
CASRMDTSSTDTQYF
>-|TRBJ1-2|14|TRBV7-2
-
CASSWGEGSAGYAF
>TRBD2|TRBJ2-7|16|TRBV5-1
TGCGCCAGCAGCTTTACTAGCGGGAGGAGGTCCTACGAGCAGTACTTC
CASSFTSGRRSYEQYF
>-|TRBJ2-1|15|TRBV27
TGTGCCAGCAGTTTCCGGCGGGACTCCTACAATGAGCAGTTCTTC
CASSFRRDSYNEQFF
>TRBD2|TRBJ2-1|15|TRBV7-3
TGTGCCAGCAGCGAACTAGCGGGAGGTAACAATGAGCAGTTCTTC
CASSELAGGNNEQFF
>TRBD1|TRBJ2-1|14|TRBV25-1
TGTGCCAGCGGGGGGGGACAGGGGTACAATGAGCAGTTCTTC
CASGGGQGYNEQFF
>-|TRBJ2-6|16|TRBV21-1
TGTGCCAGCACCCCGGGACTGTCACCTGGGGCCAACGTCCTGACTTTC
CASTPGLSPGANVLTF